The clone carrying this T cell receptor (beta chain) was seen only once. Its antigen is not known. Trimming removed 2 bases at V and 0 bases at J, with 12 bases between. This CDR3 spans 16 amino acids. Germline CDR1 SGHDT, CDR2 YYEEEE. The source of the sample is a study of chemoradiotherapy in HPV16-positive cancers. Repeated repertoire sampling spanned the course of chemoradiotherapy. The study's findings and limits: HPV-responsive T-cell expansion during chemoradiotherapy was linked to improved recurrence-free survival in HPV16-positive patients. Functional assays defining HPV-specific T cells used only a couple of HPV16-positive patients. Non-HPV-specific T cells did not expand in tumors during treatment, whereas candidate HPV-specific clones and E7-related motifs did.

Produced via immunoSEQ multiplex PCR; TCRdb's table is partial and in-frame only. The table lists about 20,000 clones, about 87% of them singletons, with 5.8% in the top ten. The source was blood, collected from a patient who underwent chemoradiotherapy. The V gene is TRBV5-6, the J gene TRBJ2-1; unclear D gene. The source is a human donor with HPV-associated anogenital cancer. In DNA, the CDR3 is TGTGCCAGCAGCTTTAGAAGAGGAAGCTCCTACAATGAGCAGTTCTTC. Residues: CASSFRRGSSYNEQFF.